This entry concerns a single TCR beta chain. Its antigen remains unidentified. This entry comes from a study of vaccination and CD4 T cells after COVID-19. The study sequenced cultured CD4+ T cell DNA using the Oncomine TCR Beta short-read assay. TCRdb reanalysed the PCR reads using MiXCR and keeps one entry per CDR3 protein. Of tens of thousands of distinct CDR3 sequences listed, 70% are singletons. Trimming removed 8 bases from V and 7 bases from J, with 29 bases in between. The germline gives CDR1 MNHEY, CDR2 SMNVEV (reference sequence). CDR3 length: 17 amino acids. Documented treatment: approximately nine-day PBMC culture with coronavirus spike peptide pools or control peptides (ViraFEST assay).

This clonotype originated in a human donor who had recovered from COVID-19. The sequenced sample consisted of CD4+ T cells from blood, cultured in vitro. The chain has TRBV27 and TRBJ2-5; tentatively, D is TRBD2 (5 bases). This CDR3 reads CASAKRNPHITVGTQYF. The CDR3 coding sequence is TGTGCCAGCGCTAAGCGGAACCCTCATATCACGGTGGGGACCCAGTACTTC.